These 11 T cell receptor beta chains share one sample of origin, sequenced in a study of cytomegalovirus exposure and HLA in healthy donors. 60 Vbeta and 13 Jbeta primers were used in PCR. Clones were read by immunoSEQ multiplex PCR, and TCRdb kept only the in-frame ones, dropping some. The table lists under 150,000 clones, roughly three quarters of them singletons, with 0.94% in the top ten. Material for sequencing was PBMCs. Source of these receptors: a woman aged 55-75 years in good health and CMV-seronegative.

The J gene is TRBJ1-3, the V gene TRBV28; no definite D call. The CDR3 covers 14 residues. Trimming stripped 2 bases from V and 0 bases from J, with 5 bases between. Germline V gives CDR1 MDHEN, CDR2 SYDVKM. CDR3 coding DNA: TGTGCCAGCAGTTTAACCTACTCTGGAAACACCATATATTTT. Translated: CASSLTYSGNTIYF.

The V gene is TRBV5-4, the J gene TRBJ1-2; D unclear. V dropped 3 bases and J dropped 4 bases, with 19 bases sitting between them. The CDR3 is 16 residues long. Germline CDR1 is SGHNT and CDR2 is YYREEE (reference sequence). CDR3 in amino acids: CASSWASSTPFYGYTF. Written as DNA, the CDR3 is TGTGCCAGCAGCTGGGCGTCTTCCACCCCATTCTATGGCTACACCTTC.

This rearrangement joins TRBV18 to TRBJ2-7, with D perhaps matching TRBD2 (6 bases). Per germline, CDR1 KGHSH and CDR2 LQKENI. The CDR3 is 14 residues long. V was pared by 1 base and J by 0 bases, with 7 bases between. This chain's CDR3 is CASSPLDYSYEQYF. The CDR3 DNA reads as TGTGCCAGCTCACCACTGGACTACTCCTACGAGCAGTACTTC.

The chain couples TRBV7-6 to TRBJ1-6; D is perhaps TRBD1 (5 bases). The CDR3 runs 11 residues. Per germline, CDR1 SGHVS and CDR2 FNYEAQ. V shed 4 bases and J shed 14 bases, with 9 bases lying between them. In nucleotides, the CDR3 is TGTGCCAGCAGCTCAGGGATCTCCCTCCACTTT. This codes for CASSSGISLHF.

This sequence joins TRBV14 and TRBJ2-7; maybe TRBD2 (6 bases). Per the germline V gene, CDR1 is SGHDN and CDR2 is FVKESK. The CDR3 is made up of 17 amino acids. V was clipped by 1 base and J by 2 bases, with 18 bases between them. The CDR3 DNA sequence: TGTGCCAGCAGCCAAGTTCAAGGGGACTCGGTTACCTACGAGCAGTACTTC. This codes for CASSQVQGDSVTYEQYF.

This clone appeared once. V and J are TRBV28 and TRBJ1-5; 8 nucleotides match TRBD1. The CDR3 consists of 17 residues. V shed 4 bases, J shed 4 bases, and the junction held 12 bases outside the gene matches. CDR1 is MDHEN, CDR2 SYDVKM, per germline. DNA of the CDR3: TGTGCCAGCAGTTCCCGAACCCGGGACAGGAAGAATCAGCCCCAGCATTTT. Amino acids: CASSSRTRDRKNQPQHF. The variable domain in full, with the rest retrieved from reference TRBV28 and TRBJ1-5, is DVKVTQSSRYLVKRTGEKVFLECVQDMDHENMFWYRQDPGLGLRLIYFSYDVKMKEKGDIPEGYSVSREKKERFSLILESASTNQTSMYLCASSSRTRDRKNQPQHFGDGTRLSIL.

The chain links TRBV28 to TRBJ2-3; maybe TRBD1 (6 bases). V was clipped by 1 base and J by 1 base, with 12 bases between them. The CDR3 is made up of 16 amino acids. Per the germline V gene, CDR1 is MDHEN and CDR2 is SYDVKM. CDR3 bases: TGTGCCAGCAGTTTATCAACAGGGTACCGCACAGATACGCAGTATTTT. Its translation: CASSLSTGYRTDTQYF. Looking up the rest from reference TRBV28 and TRBJ2-3 gives the full variable domain: DVKVTQSSRYLVKRTGEKVFLECVQDMDHENMFWYRQDPGLGLRLIYFSYDVKMKEKGDIPEGYSVSREKKERFSLILESASTNQTSMYLCASSLSTGYRTDTQYFGPGTRLTVL.

The V and J genes are TRBV10-3 and TRBJ2-6; D perhaps matches TRBD1 (8 bases). Trimming took off 4 bases at V and 0 bases at J, with 22 bases between the two ends. The CDR3 totals 20 residues. Germline CDR1 is ENHRY and CDR2 is SYGVKD. The CDR3 nucleotides are TGTGCCATCAGTGTCTCCGGACAGGGAGGGTCCGGCTCTGGGGCCAACGTCCTGACTTTC. This codes for CAISVSGQGGSGSGANVLTF.

The J gene is TRBJ1-1, the V gene TRBV18; D unclear. The length of the CDR3 is 15 residues. The V end lost 4 bases, the J end lost 1 base, and 13 bases lay between the germline ends. Per the germline V gene, CDR1 is KGHSH and CDR2 is LQKENI. DNA for the CDR3: TGTGCCAGCTCACTTAAAGAGCCGTCGAACACTGAAGCTTTCTTT. Amino acid sequence: CASSLKEPSNTEAFF.

This clone was observed a handful of times. The chain carries TRBV7-2 and TRBJ1-2; 7 positions agree with TRBD1. In germline, CDR1 is SGHTA, CDR2 FQGNSA. CDR3 length: 15 residues. V trimming: 1 base; J trimming: 4 bases; junction bases outside the gene matches: 6. CDR3 nucleotide sequence: TGTGCCAGCAGCTTAGACAGGGGCTATGGCTATGGCTACACCTTC. Protein: CASSLDRGYGYGYTF.

This clone appeared a few times. The genes are TRBV11-2 and TRBJ1-5, with a weak D call TRBD1 (5 bases). V was clipped by 0 bases and J by 6 bases, with 15 bases between them. The CDR3 totals 16 residues. CDR1 SGHAT and CDR2 FQNNGV come from the germline V gene. The CDR3 is CASSLEAGLWGQPQHF. The CDR3 DNA follows: TGTGCCAGCAGCTTAGAGGCAGGGCTATGGGGTCAGCCCCAGCATTTT.